These 9 T cell receptor beta chains were sequenced from one sample in a study of blood T cell repertoires in COVID-19 (dated by TCRdb to about 2020). The library relied on the immunoSEQ multiplex PCR assay. This immuneACCESS table, as held by TCRdb, lists in-frame sequences with V and J called but not all clones. Of the missing ones, under half trace to an unresolved V gene in checked studies; the others have no known cause. The table for this sample lists approximately 110,000 clones; 60% to 85% of them were counted only once. The ten largest clones take up around 0.9% of the sample. The sequenced sample was peripheral blood. The receptors derive from a human donor with acute or convalescent COVID-19. The donor label of this sample is uncertain.

CDR3 sequence (DNA): TGTGCCAGCAGCGTCGCTTCTAGATCTGAGACCCAGTACTTC. Translation gives CASSVASRSETQYF. J is TRBJ2-5 and V is TRBV13; no definite D call. CDR3 length: 14 residues. The germline V and J ends were trimmed by 5 bases and 5 bases, with 15 bases remaining between them. In germline, CDR1 is PRHDT, CDR2 FYEKMQ (reference sequence).

DNA of the CDR3: TGTGCCAGCAGTATACTTAGCGGGTTGACAGATACGCAGTATTTT. Encoded protein: CASSILSGLTDTQYF. The chain couples TRBV28 to TRBJ2-3; 7 bases match TRBD2. CDR3 length: 15 residues. The germline V gene encodes CDR1 MDHEN and CDR2 SYDVKM. With 5 bases clipped from V and 3 bases from J, the junction kept 8 bases outside the gene matches.

The J gene is TRBJ1-2, the V gene TRBV19; no firm D call. The germline gives CDR1 LNHDA, CDR2 SQIVND (reference sequence). With 6 bases removed from V and 6 bases from J, the gap between germline ends came to 14 bases. This CDR3 is 13 amino acids long. CDR3 sequence: CASSPGPPNGYTF. As DNA, the CDR3 is TGTGCCAGTAGCCCGGGTCCTCCCAATGGCTACACCTTC. The variable domain in full, with the rest retrieved from reference TRBV19 and TRBJ1-2, is DGGITQSPKYLFRKEGQNVTLSCEQNLNHDAMYWYRQDPGQGLRLIYYSQIVNDFQKGDIAEGYSVSREKKESFPLTVTSAQKNPTAFYLCASSPGPPNGYTFGSGTRLTVV.

This clone was counted once. V and J are TRBV2 and TRBJ1-3; D is possibly TRBD1 (6 bases). The CDR3 has 13 amino acids. Germline CDR1 is SNHLY and CDR2 is FYNNEI. V dropped 7 bases and J dropped 1 base, with 8 bases sitting between them. Here the CDR3 DNA reads TGTGCCAGCATGAGGGGGTCTGGAAACACCATATATTTT. This translates into CASMRGSGNTIYF.

As concerns this clone: At one boundary the junction diverges from the germline segment, which might be a read error. This chain connects TRBV10-2 to TRBJ2-7; 9 bases agree with TRBD1. This CDR3 has 13 amino acids. Germline CDR1 WSHSY, CDR2 SAAADI. The CDR3 DNA is TGCGCCAGCAGTCAGACCTGGACAGGGGCTTGGGACTTC. This encodes CASSQTWTGAWDF.

The chain couples TRBV12-3 or TRBV12-4 to TRBJ1-4; D ambiguous. The CDR3 consists of 13 residues. V was pared by 1 base and J by 7 bases, with 7 bases between. The DNA for the CDR3 is TGTGCCAGCAGTTTAGGTGTAGCTGAAAAACTGTTTTTT. Protein sequence: CASSLGVAEKLFF.

The sample holds a few counts of this clone. This chain uses TRBV3-1 (or the pseudogene TRBV3-2) with TRBJ1-6; D is possibly TRBD1 (5 bases). The CDR3 consists of 15 residues. Trimming took off 1 base at V and 9 bases at J, with 13 bases between the two ends. CDR1 LGHDT and CDR2 YNNKEL come from the germline V gene (reference sequence). The CDR3 loop reads CASSQGGLVGSPLHF. CDR3 nucleotides: TGTGCCAGCAGCCAAGGGGGACTGGTGGGTTCACCCCTCCACTTT.

The chain carries TRBV6-5 and TRBJ1-5; 7 bases align to TRBD1. The length of the CDR3 is 15 residues. V lost 5 bases and J lost 3; bases outside the gene matches: 7. Germline V gene lookup returns CDR1 MNHEY and CDR2 SVGAGI. The CDR3 sequence: CASSNQGVVNQPQHF. CDR3 in DNA: TGTGCCAGCAGTAACCAGGGGGTTGTCAATCAGCCCCAGCATTTT.

This chain links TRBV6-5 with TRBJ2-7, with D possibly being TRBD1 (6 bases). In germline, CDR1 is MNHEY, CDR2 SVGAGI. The CDR3 totals 14 residues. Between the trimmed V and J ends, which lost 4 bases and 2 bases, there was a span of 12 bases. As DNA, the CDR3 is TGTGCCAGCAGTTCCGGGACACCGGCCTACGAGCAGTACGTC. As protein: CASSSGTPAYEQYV.